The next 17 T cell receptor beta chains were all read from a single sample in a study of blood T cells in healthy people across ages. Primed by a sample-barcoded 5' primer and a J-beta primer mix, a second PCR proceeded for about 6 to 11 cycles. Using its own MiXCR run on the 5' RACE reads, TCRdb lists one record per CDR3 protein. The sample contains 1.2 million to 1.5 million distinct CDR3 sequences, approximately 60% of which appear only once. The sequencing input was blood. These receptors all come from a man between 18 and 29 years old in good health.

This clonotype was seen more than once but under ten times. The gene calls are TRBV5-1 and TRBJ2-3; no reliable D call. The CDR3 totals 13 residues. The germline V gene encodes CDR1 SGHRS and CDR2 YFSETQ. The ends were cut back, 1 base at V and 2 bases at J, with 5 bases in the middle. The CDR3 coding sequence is TGCGCCAGCAGCTTGAGGTACACAGATACGCAGTATTTT. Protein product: CASSLRYTDTQYF.

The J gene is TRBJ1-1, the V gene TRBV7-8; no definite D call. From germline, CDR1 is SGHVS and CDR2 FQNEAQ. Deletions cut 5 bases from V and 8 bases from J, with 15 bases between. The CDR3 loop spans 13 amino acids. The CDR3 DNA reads TGTGCCAGCAGCGTAGTGCTCCAGCTAGAAGCTTTCTTT. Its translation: CASSVVLQLEAFF.

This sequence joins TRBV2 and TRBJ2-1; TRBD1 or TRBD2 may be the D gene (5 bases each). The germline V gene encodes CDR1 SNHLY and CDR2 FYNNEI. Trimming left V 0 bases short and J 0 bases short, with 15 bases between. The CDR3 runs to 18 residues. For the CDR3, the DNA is TGTGCCAGCAGTGAAGCGACCCGGGGCAGCGCCTCCTACAATGAGCAGTTCTTC. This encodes CASSEATRGSASYNEQFF.

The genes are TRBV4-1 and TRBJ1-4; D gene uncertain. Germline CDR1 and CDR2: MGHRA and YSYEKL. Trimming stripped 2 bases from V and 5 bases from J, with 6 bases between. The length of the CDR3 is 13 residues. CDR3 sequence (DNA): TGCGCCAGCAGCCAATACGGGAATGAAAAACTGTTTTTT. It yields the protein CASSQYGNEKLFF.

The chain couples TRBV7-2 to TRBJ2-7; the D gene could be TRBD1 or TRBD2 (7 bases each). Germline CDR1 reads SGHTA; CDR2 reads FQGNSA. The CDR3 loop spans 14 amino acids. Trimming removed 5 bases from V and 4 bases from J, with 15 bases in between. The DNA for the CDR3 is TGTGCCAGCAGCAGGTCGCAGGGGGGGTACGAGCAGTACTTC. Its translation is CASSRSQGGYEQYF.

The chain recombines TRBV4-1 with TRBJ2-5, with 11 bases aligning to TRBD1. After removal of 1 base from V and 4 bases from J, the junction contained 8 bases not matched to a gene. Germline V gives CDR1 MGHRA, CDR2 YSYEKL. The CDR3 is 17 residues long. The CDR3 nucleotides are TGCGCCAGCAGCCAAGGTTATGGGGGGACAGGGGGAGAGACCCAGTACTTC. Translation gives CASSQGYGGTGGETQYF.

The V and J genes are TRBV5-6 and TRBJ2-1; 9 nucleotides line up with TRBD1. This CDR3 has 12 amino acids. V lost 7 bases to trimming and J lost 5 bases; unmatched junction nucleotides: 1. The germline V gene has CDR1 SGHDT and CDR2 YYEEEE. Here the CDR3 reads CASWDRDNEQFF. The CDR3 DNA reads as TGTGCCAGCTGGGACAGGGACAATGAGCAGTTCTTC.

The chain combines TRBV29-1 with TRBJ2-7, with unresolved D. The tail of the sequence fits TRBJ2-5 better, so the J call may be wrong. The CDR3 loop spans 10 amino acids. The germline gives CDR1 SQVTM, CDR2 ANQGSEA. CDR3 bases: TGCAGCGCTGGAACGGAGACCCAGTACTTC. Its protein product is CSAGTETQYF.

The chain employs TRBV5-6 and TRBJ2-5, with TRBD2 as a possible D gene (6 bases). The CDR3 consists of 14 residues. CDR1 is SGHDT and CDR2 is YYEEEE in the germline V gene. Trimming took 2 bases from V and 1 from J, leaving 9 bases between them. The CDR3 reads CASSFVAAQETQYF. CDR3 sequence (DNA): TGTGCCAGCAGCTTTGTAGCGGCCCAAGAGACCCAGTACTTC.

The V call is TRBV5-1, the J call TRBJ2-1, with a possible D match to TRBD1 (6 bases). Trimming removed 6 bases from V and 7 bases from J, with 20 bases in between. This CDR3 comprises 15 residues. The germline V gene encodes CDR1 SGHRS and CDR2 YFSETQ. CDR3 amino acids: CASIPQGGRRNEQFF. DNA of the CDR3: TGCGCCAGCATCCCGCAAGGGGGACGCCGGAATGAGCAGTTCTTC.

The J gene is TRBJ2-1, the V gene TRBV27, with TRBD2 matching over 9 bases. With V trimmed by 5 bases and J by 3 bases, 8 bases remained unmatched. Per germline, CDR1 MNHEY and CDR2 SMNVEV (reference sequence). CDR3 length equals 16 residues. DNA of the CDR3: TGTGCCAGCAGTATCAATCCTAGCGGGGTCTACAATGAGCAGTTCTTC. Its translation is CASSINPSGVYNEQFF.

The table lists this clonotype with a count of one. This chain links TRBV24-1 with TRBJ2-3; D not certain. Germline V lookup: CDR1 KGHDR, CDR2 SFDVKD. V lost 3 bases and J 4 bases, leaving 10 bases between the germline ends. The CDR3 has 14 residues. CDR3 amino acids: CATSDAGVSDTQYF. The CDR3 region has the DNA TGTGCCACCAGTGATGCTGGAGTCTCAGATACGCAGTATTTT.

The CDR3 DNA reads TGTGCCAGCAGCGGCACCGGGACTAGCGGAGAGTACGAGCAGTACTTC. Encoded protein: CASSGTGTSGEYEQYF. J is TRBJ2-7 and V is TRBV7-9; 11 nucleotides match TRBD2. V dropped 5 bases and J dropped 4; count of bases not matched to a gene: 10. CDR3 length: 16 amino acids. Germline V CDR1 and CDR2: SEHNR, FQNEAQ (reference sequence). Looking up the rest from reference TRBV7-9 and TRBJ2-7 gives the full variable domain: DTGVSQNPRHKITKRGQNVTFRCDPISEHNRLYWYRQTLGQGPEFLTYFQNEAQLEKSRLLSDRFSAERPKGSFSTLEIQRTEQGDSAMYLCASSGTGTSGEYEQYFGPGTRLTVT.

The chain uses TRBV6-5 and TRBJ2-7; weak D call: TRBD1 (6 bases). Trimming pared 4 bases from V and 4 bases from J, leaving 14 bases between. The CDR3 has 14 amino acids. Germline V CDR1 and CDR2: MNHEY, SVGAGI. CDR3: CASSLNRDTYEQYF. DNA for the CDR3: TGTGCCAGCAGTTTGAACCGGGACACTTACGAGCAGTACTTC.

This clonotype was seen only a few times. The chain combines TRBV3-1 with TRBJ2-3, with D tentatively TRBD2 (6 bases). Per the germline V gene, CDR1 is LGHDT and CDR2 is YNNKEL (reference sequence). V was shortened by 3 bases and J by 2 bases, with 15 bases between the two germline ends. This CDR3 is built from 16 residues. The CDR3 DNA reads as TGTGCCAGCAGCCATGAGTTAGCGGTTAACACAGATACGCAGTATTTT. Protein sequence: CASSHELAVNTDTQYF.

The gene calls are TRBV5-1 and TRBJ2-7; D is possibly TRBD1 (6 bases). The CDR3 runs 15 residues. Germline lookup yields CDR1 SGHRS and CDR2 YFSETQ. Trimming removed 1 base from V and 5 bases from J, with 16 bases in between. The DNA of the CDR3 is TGCGCCAGCAGCTTGTGGGGGCGTGGGTTGGACGAGCAGTACTTC. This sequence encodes CASSLWGRGLDEQYF.

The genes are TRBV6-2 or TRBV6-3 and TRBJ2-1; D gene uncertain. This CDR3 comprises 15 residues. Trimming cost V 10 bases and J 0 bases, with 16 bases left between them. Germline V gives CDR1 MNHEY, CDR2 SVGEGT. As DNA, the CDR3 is TGTGCCACTCACTTCGCAGGCAGCTCCTACAATGAGCAGTTCTTC. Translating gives CATHFAGSSYNEQFF.